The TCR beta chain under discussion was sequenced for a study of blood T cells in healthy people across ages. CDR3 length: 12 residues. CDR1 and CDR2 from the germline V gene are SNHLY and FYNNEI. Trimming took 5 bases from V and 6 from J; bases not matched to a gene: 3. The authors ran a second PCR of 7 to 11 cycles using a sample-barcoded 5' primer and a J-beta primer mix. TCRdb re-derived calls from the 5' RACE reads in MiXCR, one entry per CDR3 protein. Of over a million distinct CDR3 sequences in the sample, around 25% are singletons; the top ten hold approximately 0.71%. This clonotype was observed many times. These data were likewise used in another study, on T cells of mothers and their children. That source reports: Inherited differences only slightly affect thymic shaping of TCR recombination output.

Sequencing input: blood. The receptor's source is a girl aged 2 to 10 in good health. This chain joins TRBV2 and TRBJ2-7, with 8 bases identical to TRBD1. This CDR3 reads CASSSDRGEQYF. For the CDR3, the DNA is TGTGCCAGCAGTTCCGACAGGGGCGAGCAGTACTTC.